This T cell receptor (beta chain) derives from a study of cytomegalovirus exposure and HLA in healthy donors (dated by TCRdb to 2016 to 2017). With regard to the full study: An earlier analysis of roughly 570 of the donors reported 276 Gb of sequence data and approximately 120 million unique TCR beta sequences obtained from around 180 million T cells. The study used immunosequencing to profile the T cell repertoires of 666 subjects and linked those repertoires to cytomegalovirus serostatus. In an earlier analysis of 587 of the donors, high-throughput TCR beta sequencing was used to judge whether each TCR beta V gene segment behaved as functional or pseudogenic. Because of strong linkage in the cohort, roughly five DR-DQ haplotypes were treated as single units for association and clustering. Rather than drawing on any new phenotypic data, the later analysis identified candidate immune exposures from TCR beta sequences and the way those sequences occurred across donors. In a later genetic analysis, genome-wide SNP genotypes for about 55% of the roughly 700 donors were used, and that subset was treated as a discovery cohort. The study aimed to test whether cataloging public T cell receptors could reveal signatures of past pathogen exposure. Among 300 to 500 genotyped donors of the cohort, an average of approximately 200,000 unique TCR beta nucleotide sequences was sequenced per donor, of which about 19% were non-productive. Donor age, sex, ethnicity and CMV serostatus were collected together with the repertoire data. Every repertoire in the discovery cohort had been generated on one and the same sequencing platform. Typing coverage differed by locus: A, B, C, DRB1 and DQB1 were typed in about 629-630 donors, DQA1 in 500 to 550, DPA1 in around 610, and DPB1 in just under 490. High-throughput TCR immunosequencing, statistical association of individual TCRs with disease status, and machine learning were combined to predict cytomegalovirus infection status. Besides the first cohort of hundreds of subjects, a separate validation cohort made up of roughly 120 different subjects was used. Of the approximately 400 genotyped donors, about 80% fell in the genetic ancestry cluster associated with self-reported Caucasian donors. An early release covering 550 to 650 HLA-typed donors comprised 250 to 350 gigabases of sequencing data and approximately 80 million unique TCR sequences. HLA typing included class I and class II loci at four-digit resolution. A later analysis re-analyzed previously published TCR beta repertoires from roughly 690 donors and added high-resolution HLA genotyping to study TCR occurrence patterns. Broader findings and caveats from the paper: Seventeen rarely observed V segments, including chromosome 9 orphons, were excluded from the earlier analysis of a few hundred of the donors because counts were too low. Strong co-occurrence of HLA alleles, especially DR and DQ, made assigning TCR associations to individual alleles difficult. Broadly in line with IMGT annotations, most TCR beta V segments showed up in productive rearrangements about 90% or about 30% of the time in an earlier analysis of approximately 640 of the donors. In this cohort, only TCR beta chains were sequenced, and detectable features were limited by the absence of alpha or paired-chain data. Most TCR sequences were observed very rarely across donors, whereas some public TCRs were present in many individuals. The classifier was reported to diagnose cytomegalovirus status with high specificity and sensitivity in both the original and validation cohorts. According to a later analysis, most CMV-associated TCR beta chains appeared to be HLA-restricted, and the HLA associations seemed to be driven largely by CMV exposure. In a later genetic analysis, a missense DCLRE1C variant was associated with V-gene and J-gene trimming of TCR beta chains, and the association was replicated in an independent cohort. In vitro tests confirmed that three of the cytomegalovirus-associated TCR beta chains recognize cytomegalovirus antigens. In a later analysis, several top co-occurrence clusters were reported to appear linked to parvovirus B19, influenza, CMV and Epstein-Barr virus. A further reported finding was that TCR beta sequences accurately predicted the HLA-A and HLA-B alleles for most subjects in the first cohort. HLA typing was unavailable for some donors at each locus, so association tests used only the typed subset. The presence/absence analyses assumed that sequencing depth was roughly uniform across donors, and that assumption may not be true. According to a later genetic analysis, donors in an Asian-associated ancestry cluster had fewer N-insertions in productive TCRs than the roughly 660-donor mean. For the cohort, immune exposure information was limited to CMV serostatus. The study listed 164 TCR beta chains as associated with cytomegalovirus. Linkage disequilibrium might explain the correlated functional status among segregating V segments, but an unknown experimental factor could not be excluded. The authors suggested that the approach could potentially be extended to other disease states and immunological phenotypes. The sequencing pipeline was judged likely to have produced a cluster of highly shared sequence variants as a technical artifact. Specific HLA alleles were associated with roughly 17,000 TCR beta sequences at a false discovery rate of 0.05 in a later analysis. In a later analysis, TCR association rates were found to vary across HLA loci, with the most associated TCRs seen for DRB1 alleles and the fewest for HLA-C alleles. Compared with equally common non-associated chains, HLA-associated TCR beta chains in a later analysis were more clonally expanded and had lower generation probabilities.

Library prep was done by the immunoSEQ multiplex PCR assay. A mixture of 60 forward primers for TCR Vbeta segments and 13 reverse primers for TCR Jbeta segments was used in the multiplex PCR. Amplification of the CDR3 region of rearranged TCR beta genes was performed with a multiplex PCR assay on genomic DNA. The Illumina HiSeq System was used to sequence the amplified TCR beta libraries as 87-base-pair reads. The authors' pipeline ran thus. A later analysis counted 65 million to 90 million unique TCR beta chains across the 690 or so repertoires, and some 11 million of these chains were shared by at least two donors. Raw reads were error-corrected and collapsed into unique sequences with a nearest-neighbor algorithm that merged closely related sequences to remove PCR and sequencing errors. CDR3 sequences were aligned to IMGT reference sequences to assign V, D and J gene segments. For a sequence to be retained, a match of at least six nucleotides was required to both a V gene segment and a J gene segment. A rearrangement was called productive if the CDR3 had no stop codons and remained in frame with V and J, and every other rearrangement was called non-productive. Following IMGT convention, CDR3 was defined as the stretch from the second conserved V-encoded cysteine to the conserved J-encoded phenylalanine. In an earlier analysis of roughly 580 of the donors, sequences lacking an unambiguous match to a single V gene segment were excluded. In an earlier analysis of some 590 of the donors, a V segment was called functional when productive rearrangements were above 56.7%, and segregating when the standard deviation between donors exceeded 5%. A statistical classification framework was built for diagnosing cytomegalovirus status from the catalog of TCR beta chain sequences. In a later analysis, V and J genes were assigned by comparing TCR nucleotide sequences against IMGT/GENE-DB human TR gene sequences. In a later analysis, CDR3 sequences and most-parsimonious VDJ recombination scenarios were assigned using the TCRdist pipeline. In a later analysis, each TCR beta chain was defined by its CDR3 amino acid sequence together with its V-gene family, and reads lacking a unique V-gene family were excluded. A later analysis removed roughly 590 highly shared, low-generation-probability nucleotide sequences to deal with suspected cross-contamination and a sequencing artifact. In a later analysis, a clonal expansion index was calculated for each public chain from normalized within-repertoire ranks of inferred template counts. A later analysis computed generation probabilities with a VDJ recombination model fitted to out-of-frame rearrangements, and checked the results against IGoR. Hypergeometric tests were used in a later analysis to score TCR-TCR, TCR-HLA and TCR-CMV co-occurrence, with a repertoire-size bias correction applied to the TCR pairs. False discovery rates were estimated in a later analysis by permuting HLA or CMV assignments 20 times. In a later analysis, co-occurring TCRs were grouped using DBSCAN, with TCRdist sequence similarity added in when clustering inside HLA-allele-positive subsets. For co-occurrence clustering, repertoires with fewer than 30,000 or more than 120,000 public chains were excluded, along with a handful of repertoires with anomalous nucleotide sharing. Not all clones reach the TCRdb copy of this immuneACCESS table, which keeps in-frame sequences only. Checked studies attribute under half of the gap to unresolved V genes and leave the rest unexplained. D and trimming come from the DNA, and the V and J calls and clone size come from that table. The sample yields 150,000 to 180,000 clones; about 70% were counted once. The top ten hold approximately 3% of the sample.

This clone was observed a few times. What this receptor recognizes is not known. No much larger clone is present one base from it, and per-base qualities are unavailable. The cohort consisted of approximately 690 healthy bone marrow donors. Cohort members were all nominally healthy when sampled, although unrecorded immune exposures were likely present. The donor tested CMV seronegative and was one of the 352 seronegative cohort members. Each donor provided a peripheral blood sample, and peripheral blood mononuclear cells were used for TCR beta sequencing. The Qiagen DNeasy Blood Extraction Kit was used to extract genomic DNA from the blood cell samples. Sequencing was performed on PBMCs. This sequence was found in a man younger than 35 in good health and CMV-seronegative.

This receptor carries the CDR3 CATSRDQHPPVEYF. Here is the DNA: TGTGCCACCAGCAGAGATCAACACCCCCCAGTCGAGTACTTC. The chain is assembled from TRBV15 and TRBJ2-5, with the identity of the D gene unclear. V is cut by 0 bases and J by 12 bases, and the space between the germline ends is 17 bases. Inclusive of the bounding cysteine and phenylalanine, the CDR3 is 14 residues long. Left in the record is the CDR3 DNA by itself, 42 bases read in frame from the first base. Sequences LNHNV (CDR1) and YYDKDF (CDR2) are obtained from the germline V gene (reference sequence).